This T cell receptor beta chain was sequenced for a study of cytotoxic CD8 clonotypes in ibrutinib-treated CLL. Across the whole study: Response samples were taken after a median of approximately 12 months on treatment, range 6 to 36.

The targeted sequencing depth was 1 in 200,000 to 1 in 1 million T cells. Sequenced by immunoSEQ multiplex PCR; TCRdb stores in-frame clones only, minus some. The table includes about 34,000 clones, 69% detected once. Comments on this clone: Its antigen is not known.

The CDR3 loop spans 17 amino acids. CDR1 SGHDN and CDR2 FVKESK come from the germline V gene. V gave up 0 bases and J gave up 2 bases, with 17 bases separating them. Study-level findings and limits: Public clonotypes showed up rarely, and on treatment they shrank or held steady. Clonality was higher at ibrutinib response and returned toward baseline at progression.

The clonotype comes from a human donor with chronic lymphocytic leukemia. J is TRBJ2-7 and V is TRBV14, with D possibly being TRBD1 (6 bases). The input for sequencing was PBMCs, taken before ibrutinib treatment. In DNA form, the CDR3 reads TGTGCCAGCAGCCAAGAGTGGGGGCTGCTCGACCCCTACGAGCAGTACTTC. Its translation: CASSQEWGLLDPYEQYF.